This TCR beta chain comes out of a study of monozygotic twins with inflammatory bowel disease. Germline V gives CDR1 SGHRS, CDR2 YFSETQ. This CDR3 is built from 12 residues. TCRdb reprocessed the 5' RACE reads and stores each CDR3 protein as one record, lacking DNA. Its table records some 450,000 distinct CDR3 sequences. The chain couples TRBV5-1 to TRBJ1-1. The clonotype originates from a human donor with ulcerative colitis or Crohn's disease, or a healthy co-twin of an affected twin (not recorded which). The material sequenced was blood. The CDR3 sequence is CASGRQNTEAFF.